A selection of T cell receptor beta chains follows, all from one sample in a study of cytomegalovirus exposure and HLA in healthy donors. Clones were sequenced by immunoSEQ multiplex PCR, and TCRdb holds only the in-frame ones, with some missing. The sample holds fewer than 110,000 clones; over 75% are singletons and the top ten take approximately 2.4%. The sequencing input was PBMCs. The receptor source for this set is a man aged 25 to 45 in good health and CMV-seronegative. The CDR3 runs from the conserved cysteine through the conserved F or W. D genes are given only for firm matches. Where a row states a size, it is once, few, many or the class of an expanded clone; other rows omit it.

j_gene: TRBJ1-1
abundance: NA
d_gene: NA
v_gene: TRBV9
CDR3aa: CASSLHTRNTEAFF
CDR3nt: TGTGCCAGCAGCCTTCACACACGGAACACTGAAGCTTTCTTT

j_gene: TRBJ1-1
abundance: NA
d_gene: NA
v_gene: TRBV5-1
CDR3aa: CASSWGGGLGTEAFF
CDR3nt: TGCGCCAGCAGCTGGGGCGGGGGCCTGGGGACTGAAGCTTTCTTT

j_gene: TRBJ1-1
abundance: NA
d_gene: NA
v_gene: TRBV7-3
CDR3aa: CASSSEGGGMEAFF
CDR3nt: TGTGCCAGCAGCTCCGAAGGGGGGGGGATGGAAGCTTTCTTT

j_gene: TRBJ1-1
abundance: NA
d_gene: NA
v_gene: TRBV29-1
CDR3aa: CSVEREDTEAFF
CDR3nt: TGCAGCGTTGAAAGGGAGGACACTGAAGCTTTCTTT

j_gene: TRBJ1-1
abundance: NA
d_gene: TRBD1
v_gene: TRBV7-9
CDR3aa: CASSNRQGGNTEAFF
CDR3nt: TGTGCCAGCAGCAACCGACAGGGTGGGAACACTGAAGCTTTCTTT

j_gene: TRBJ2-7
abundance: NA
d_gene: TRBD1
v_gene: TRBV30
CDR3aa: CAWSVGTGGSYEQYF
CDR3nt: TGTGCCTGGAGTGTAGGGACAGGGGGCTCCTACGAGCAGTACTTC

j_gene: TRBJ2-3
abundance: NA
d_gene: NA
v_gene: TRBV6-5
CDR3aa: CASSYPNTDTQYF
CDR3nt: TGTGCCAGCAGTTATCCTAACACAGATACGCAGTATTTT

j_gene: TRBJ1-1
abundance: few
d_gene: TRBD1
v_gene: TRBV2
CDR3aa: CASSGSPGTGGLNTEAFF
CDR3nt: TGTGCCAGCAGTGGCTCACCCGGGACAGGGGGGTTGAACACTGAAGCTTTCTTT

j_gene: TRBJ1-1
abundance: few
d_gene: NA
v_gene: TRBV7-9
CDR3aa: CASSLAGNTEAFF
CDR3nt: TGTGCCAGCAGCTTAGCCGGGAACACTGAAGCTTTCTTT

j_gene: TRBJ2-3
abundance: once
d_gene: TRBD1
v_gene: TRBV5-4
CDR3aa: CASSLEVTGTSDTQYF
CDR3nt: TGTGCCAGCAGCTTGGAGGTGACAGGGACCTCAGATACGCAGTATTTT

j_gene: TRBJ1-4
abundance: once
d_gene: TRBD1
v_gene: TRBV18
CDR3aa: CASSPPDRRRVFF
CDR3nt: TGTGCCAGCTCACCACCGGACAGGCGGAGGGTGTTTTTT

j_gene: TRBJ2-2
abundance: once
d_gene: TRBD1
v_gene: TRBV7-9
CDR3aa: CASSPRDRPNTGELFF
CDR3nt: TGTGCCAGCAGCCCCCGGGACAGGCCGAACACCGGGGAGCTGTTTTTT

j_gene: TRBJ1-1
abundance: NA
d_gene: TRBD1
v_gene: TRBV28
CDR3aa: CASSPWTGGSTEAFF
CDR3nt: TGTGCCAGCAGTCCCTGGACAGGGGGAAGCACTGAAGCTTTCTTT

j_gene: TRBJ2-7
abundance: once
d_gene: TRBD1
v_gene: TRBV10-1
CDR3aa: CASSEYGGQGSYEQYF
CDR3nt: TGCGCCAGCAGTGAGTATGGGGGACAGGGATCCTACGAGCAGTACTTC

j_gene: TRBJ2-3
abundance: NA
d_gene: NA
v_gene: TRBV13
CDR3aa: CASSPREGEADTQYF
CDR3nt: TGTGCCAGCAGCCCTCGAGAGGGCGAAGCAGATACGCAGTATTTT

j_gene: TRBJ1-2
abundance: NA
d_gene: TRBD1
v_gene: TRBV6-5
CDR3aa: CASSFPGTGNYGYTF
CDR3nt: TGTGCCAGCAGTTTTCCCGGGACAGGCAACTATGGCTACACCTTC

j_gene: TRBJ2-3
abundance: NA
d_gene: NA
v_gene: TRBV19
CDR3aa: CASSRDLRTQYF
CDR3nt: TGTGCCAGTAGTCGGGACTTAAGAACGCAGTATTTT

j_gene: TRBJ2-7
abundance: NA
d_gene: TRBD2
v_gene: TRBV5-6
CDR3aa: CASSSGLAGGTSYEQYF
CDR3nt: TGTGCCAGCAGCTCCGGACTAGCGGGAGGAACCTCCTACGAGCAGTACTTC

j_gene: TRBJ2-7
abundance: NA
d_gene: NA
v_gene: TRBV19
CDR3aa: CASRGDTPPYEQYF
CDR3nt: TGTGCCAGTAGGGGGGACACTCCTCCCTACGAGCAGTACTTC

j_gene: TRBJ2-7
abundance: NA
d_gene: NA
v_gene: TRBV28
CDR3aa: CASSLSAGYTYEQYF
CDR3nt: TGTGCCAGCAGTTTATCTGCGGGATACACCTACGAGCAGTACTTC

j_gene: TRBJ2-1
abundance: NA
d_gene: NA
v_gene: TRBV30
CDR3aa: CAWSPGLPRNNEQFF
CDR3nt: TGTGCCTGGAGCCCGGGACTCCCCAGAAACAATGAGCAGTTCTTC

j_gene: TRBJ1-4
abundance: once
d_gene: NA
v_gene: TRBV7-8
CDR3aa: CASSLAGGGEKLFF
CDR3nt: TGTGCCAGCAGCTTAGCGGGGGGAGGTGAAAAACTGTTTTTT

j_gene: TRBJ2-7
abundance: NA
d_gene: NA
v_gene: TRBV29-1
CDR3aa: CSVGEDGGSYEQYF
CDR3nt: TGCAGCGTTGGGGAGGATGGAGGCTCCTACGAGCAGTACTTC

j_gene: TRBJ1-6
abundance: NA
d_gene: NA
v_gene: TRBV6-1
CDR3aa: CASSEVQASPLHF
CDR3nt: TGTGCCAGCAGTGAAGTTCAGGCGAGCCCCCTCCACTTT

j_gene: TRBJ1-5
abundance: NA
d_gene: TRBD1
v_gene: TRBV4-2
CDR3aa: CASSQVGQGGSQPQHF
CDR3nt: TGTGCCAGCAGCCAAGTCGGACAGGGGGGTTCGCAGCCCCAGCATTTT

j_gene: TRBJ2-7
abundance: NA
d_gene: NA
v_gene: TRBV6-6
CDR3aa: CASTSGSEQYF
CDR3nt: TGTGCCTCTACTTCAGGTTCCGAGCAGTACTTC

j_gene: TRBJ2-3
abundance: few
d_gene: NA
v_gene: TRBV10-1
CDR3aa: CASSVAGSETDTQYF
CDR3nt: TGCGCCAGCAGTGTCGCGGGATCTGAGACAGATACGCAGTATTTT

j_gene: TRBJ1-1
abundance: NA
d_gene: NA
v_gene: TRBV7-2
CDR3aa: CASSRDRNTEAFF
CDR3nt: TGTGCCAGCAGCCGTGACAGGAACACTGAAGCTTTCTTT

j_gene: TRBJ2-1
abundance: NA
d_gene: NA
v_gene: TRBV28
CDR3aa: CASSVAPVSYNEQFF
CDR3nt: TGTGCCAGCAGCGTAGCGCCAGTTTCCTACAATGAGCAGTTCTTC

j_gene: TRBJ1-5
abundance: NA
d_gene: TRBD1
v_gene: TRBV6-5
CDR3aa: CASSYKWTGGNQPQHF
CDR3nt: TGTGCCAGCAGTTACAAGTGGACAGGGGGCAATCAGCCCCAGCATTTT

j_gene: TRBJ1-1
abundance: NA
d_gene: TRBD1
v_gene: TRBV2
CDR3aa: CASSGLGRTGIMNTEAFF
CDR3nt: TGTGCCAGCAGTGGTTTGGGACGGACAGGCATCATGAACACTGAAGCTTTCTTT

j_gene: TRBJ2-5
abundance: NA
d_gene: NA
v_gene: TRBV10-1
CDR3aa: CASSESFDGQETQYF
CDR3nt: TGCGCCAGCAGTGAGTCGTTTGACGGGCAAGAGACCCAGTACTTC

j_gene: TRBJ2-7
abundance: NA
d_gene: TRBD2
v_gene: TRBV9
CDR3aa: CASSVEVSGIYEQYF
CDR3nt: TGTGCCAGCAGCGTAGAGGTTAGCGGGATTTACGAGCAGTACTTC

j_gene: TRBJ1-2
abundance: NA
d_gene: TRBD1
v_gene: TRBV13
CDR3aa: CASSRTGNYGYTF
CDR3nt: TGTGCCAGCAGCAGGACAGGGAACTATGGCTACACCTTC

j_gene: TRBJ2-5
abundance: NA
d_gene: TRBD1
v_gene: TRBV14
CDR3aa: CASSQRWTGSLPQETQYF
CDR3nt: TGTGCCAGCAGCCAGCGTTGGACAGGCTCCCTGCCACAAGAGACCCAGTACTTC

j_gene: TRBJ1-2
abundance: NA
d_gene: TRBD1
v_gene: TRBV30
CDR3aa: CAWSVRQGYGYTF
CDR3nt: TGTGCCTGGAGTGTACGACAGGGCTATGGCTACACCTTC

j_gene: TRBJ1-2
abundance: NA
d_gene: NA
v_gene: TRBV9
CDR3aa: CASSARGYGYTF
CDR3nt: TGTGCCAGCAGCGCACGGGGTTATGGCTACACCTTC

j_gene: TRBJ2-3
abundance: NA
d_gene: TRBD1
v_gene: TRBV6-1
CDR3aa: CASHAQGRGDTQYF
CDR3nt: TGTGCCAGCCATGCACAGGGGCGAGGAGATACGCAGTATTTT

j_gene: TRBJ1-6
abundance: NA
d_gene: TRBD1
v_gene: TRBV9
CDR3aa: CASSDRDRLNSPLHF
CDR3nt: TGTGCCAGCAGCGACCGGGACAGACTAAATTCACCCCTCCACTTT

j_gene: TRBJ1-1
abundance: NA
d_gene: NA
v_gene: TRBV18
CDR3aa: CASSPSQGSEAFF
CDR3nt: TGTGCCAGCTCACCATCGCAGGGTTCTGAAGCTTTCTTT

j_gene: TRBJ2-7
abundance: NA
d_gene: NA
v_gene: TRBV6-4
CDR3aa: CASSDYGISYEQYF
CDR3nt: TGTGCCAGCAGTGACTACGGGATTTCCTACGAGCAGTACTTC

j_gene: TRBJ2-3
abundance: NA
d_gene: TRBD1
v_gene: TRBV4-1
CDR3aa: CASSQAFRDRILADTQYF
CDR3nt: TGCGCCAGCAGCCAGGCGTTCCGGGACAGGATTTTGGCAGATACGCAGTATTTT

j_gene: TRBJ2-3
abundance: NA
d_gene: NA
v_gene: TRBV25-1
CDR3aa: CASGPSWTSTDTQYF
CDR3nt: TGTGCCAGCGGGCCCTCGTGGACAAGCACAGATACGCAGTATTTT

j_gene: TRBJ1-1
abundance: NA
d_gene: NA
v_gene: TRBV27
CDR3aa: CASSLVGGALEAFF
CDR3nt: TGTGCCAGCAGTTTGGTAGGAGGGGCGCTCGAAGCTTTCTTT

j_gene: TRBJ2-7
abundance: NA
d_gene: TRBD2
v_gene: TRBV7-3
CDR3aa: CASSPHTSDAEQYF
CDR3nt: TGTGCCAGCAGCCCACATACTAGCGACGCCGAGCAGTACTTC

j_gene: TRBJ1-1
abundance: NA
d_gene: NA
v_gene: TRBV7-9
CDR3aa: CASSFKGMNTEAFF
CDR3nt: TGTGCCAGCAGCTTCAAGGGGATGAACACTGAAGCTTTCTTT